A selection of T cell receptor beta chains follows, all from one sample in a study of CD8 T cells in Susac syndrome. TCRdb re-derived calls from the immunoSEQ multiplex PCR reads in MiXCR, one entry per CDR3 protein. The sample lists tens of thousands of distinct CDR3 sequences, about 95% occurring once. Specimen: CD4+ T cells from PBMCs. All receptors derive from a human donor with Susac syndrome. CDR3s include the opening cysteine and the closing phenylalanine or tryptophan. The D gene is left open where the match is weak. Where a row states a size, it is once, few, many or the class of an expanded clone; other rows omit it.

d_call: TRBD1
clone_size: -
v_call: TRBV3-1
j_call: TRBJ2-7
cdr3_nt: TGTGCCAGCAGCTACGGACAGGGGATGGGGGAGCAGTACTTC
cdr3_aa: CASSYGQGMGEQYF

d_call: TRBD1
clone_size: -
v_call: TRBV6-2/TRBV6-3
j_call: TRBJ1-2
cdr3_nt: TGTGCCAGCAGTTACTCCGCTTTCCATGGGACAGGACCTAACTATGGCTACACCTTC
cdr3_aa: CASSYSAFHGTGPNYGYTF

d_call: -
clone_size: -
v_call: TRBV7-8
j_call: TRBJ1-2
cdr3_nt: TGTGCCAGCAGCCCGACAGGCAGGACCTATGGCTACACCTTC
cdr3_aa: CASSPTGRTYGYTF

d_call: -
clone_size: -
v_call: TRBV5-1
j_call: TRBJ2-3
cdr3_nt: TGCGCCAGCAGCTTGGAGGGGAGAACGGCAGATACGCAGTATTTT
cdr3_aa: CASSLEGRTADTQYF

d_call: -
clone_size: -
v_call: TRBV11-1
j_call: TRBJ2-7
cdr3_nt: TGTGCCAGCAGCTTAGGACCAGGGGCTAGCGGACAATACGAGCAGTACTTC
cdr3_aa: CASSLGPGASGQYEQYF

d_call: -
clone_size: -
v_call: TRBV15
j_call: TRBJ2-3
cdr3_nt: TGTGCCACCAGTAGTAACCGGGACAGCACAGATACGCAGTATTTT
cdr3_aa: CATSSNRDSTDTQYF

d_call: -
clone_size: -
v_call: TRBV3-1
j_call: TRBJ1-1
cdr3_nt: TGTGCCAGCAGCTTCAATATGAACACTGAAGCTTTCTTT
cdr3_aa: CASSFNMNTEAFF

d_call: TRBD2
clone_size: -
v_call: TRBV20-1
j_call: TRBJ2-7
cdr3_nt: TGCAGTGCTAGACCTCCGGGACTAACCTACGAGCAGTACTTC
cdr3_aa: CSARPPGLTYEQYF

d_call: -
clone_size: -
v_call: TRBV20-1
j_call: TRBJ2-7
cdr3_nt: TGCAGTGCTAGAGATCTAAACGGGCTTGCCTACGAGCAGTACTTC
cdr3_aa: CSARDLNGLAYEQYF

d_call: TRBD1
clone_size: -
v_call: TRBV30
j_call: TRBJ1-5
cdr3_nt: TGTGCCTCATCAGGGGGGGGACTCCTTAGCAATCAGCCCCAGCATTTT
cdr3_aa: CASSGGGLLSNQPQHF

d_call: -
clone_size: -
v_call: TRBV20-1
j_call: TRBJ2-7
cdr3_nt: TGCAGTGCTAGAGATCCCGGGCCTGCCTCCCGGGCCGAGCAGTACTTC
cdr3_aa: CSARDPGPASRAEQYF

d_call: -
clone_size: -
v_call: TRBV4-1
j_call: TRBJ2-1
cdr3_nt: TGCGCCAGCAGCCCCGGAGATAGCTCCTACAATGAGCAGTTCTTC
cdr3_aa: CASSPGDSSYNEQFF

d_call: -
clone_size: -
v_call: TRBV29-1
j_call: TRBJ1-2
cdr3_nt: TGCAGCACGGCGAGGACAGAACATGGCTACACCTTC
cdr3_aa: CSTARTEHGYTF

d_call: -
clone_size: -
v_call: TRBV29-1
j_call: TRBJ2-3
cdr3_nt: TGCAGCGTAAAGTCGACAGCGAGCACAGATACGCAGTATTTT
cdr3_aa: CSVKSTASTDTQYF

d_call: TRBD1
clone_size: -
v_call: TRBV5-6
j_call: TRBJ1-2
cdr3_nt: TGTGCCAGCGGATCGCCCGGGACAGCAGCTTCAGGTGGCTACACCTTC
cdr3_aa: CASGSPGTAASGGYTF

d_call: TRBD1
clone_size: -
v_call: TRBV5-1
j_call: TRBJ1-1
cdr3_nt: TGCGCCAGCAGCGGCGGGACAGGGGGCACTGAAGCTTTCTTT
cdr3_aa: CASSGGTGGTEAFF

d_call: -
clone_size: -
v_call: TRBV12-3/TRBV12-4
j_call: TRBJ2-1
cdr3_nt: TGTGCCAGCACCGCGTCGGGGATAGCGCAGTTCTTC
cdr3_aa: CASTASGIAQFF

d_call: -
clone_size: -
v_call: TRBV9
j_call: TRBJ2-3
cdr3_nt: TGTGCCAGCAGCGTAGAAGGTAGCACAGATACGCAGTATTTT
cdr3_aa: CASSVEGSTDTQYF

d_call: TRBD2
clone_size: -
v_call: TRBV12-3/TRBV12-4
j_call: TRBJ2-3
cdr3_nt: TGTGCCAGCAGTTCCCTAGCGGGGGGGGAGTATTTT
cdr3_aa: CASSSLAGGEYF

d_call: TRBD2
clone_size: -
v_call: TRBV6-2/TRBV6-3
j_call: TRBJ2-2
cdr3_nt: TGTGCCAGCAAACTAGCGGTGAACACCGGGGAGCTGTTTTTT
cdr3_aa: CASKLAVNTGELFF

d_call: -
clone_size: -
v_call: TRBV29-1
j_call: TRBJ1-1
cdr3_nt: TGCAGCGTTGAAGGCGCCTACAATTCTGAAGCTTTCTTT
cdr3_aa: CSVEGAYNSEAFF

d_call: -
clone_size: -
v_call: TRBV3-1
j_call: TRBJ2-1
cdr3_nt: TGTGCCAGCAGCCAAGCAGTGGCAGGACTGGAAGAGCAGTTCTTC
cdr3_aa: CASSQAVAGLEEQFF

d_call: -
clone_size: -
v_call: TRBV20-1
j_call: TRBJ2-7
cdr3_nt: TGCAGTGCTAGAGATCGAGAGGGGCCCTACGAGCAGTACTTC
cdr3_aa: CSARDREGPYEQYF

d_call: -
clone_size: -
v_call: TRBV2
j_call: TRBJ2-3
cdr3_nt: TGTGCCAGCAGTGCCGGGACTTACACAGATACGCAGTATTTT
cdr3_aa: CASSAGTYTDTQYF

d_call: -
clone_size: few
v_call: TRBV6-1
j_call: TRBJ1-5
cdr3_nt: TGTGCCAGCAGTGTCCAGGGGAGCAATCAGCCCCAGCATTTT
cdr3_aa: CASSVQGSNQPQHF

d_call: -
clone_size: -
v_call: TRBV7-3
j_call: TRBJ2-5
cdr3_nt: TGTGCCAGCAGCCAGACCGGGACCGAGGGGGAGACCCAGTACTTC
cdr3_aa: CASSQTGTEGETQYF

d_call: -
clone_size: -
v_call: TRBV30
j_call: TRBJ2-7
cdr3_nt: TGTGCCTGGACCCCTCGAACCTACGAGCAGTACTTC
cdr3_aa: CAWTPRTYEQYF

d_call: TRBD2
clone_size: -
v_call: TRBV4-1
j_call: TRBJ2-7
cdr3_nt: TGCGCCAGCAGCCAAGATTGGGCTAGCGGGGGCTACGAGCAGTACTTC
cdr3_aa: CASSQDWASGGYEQYF